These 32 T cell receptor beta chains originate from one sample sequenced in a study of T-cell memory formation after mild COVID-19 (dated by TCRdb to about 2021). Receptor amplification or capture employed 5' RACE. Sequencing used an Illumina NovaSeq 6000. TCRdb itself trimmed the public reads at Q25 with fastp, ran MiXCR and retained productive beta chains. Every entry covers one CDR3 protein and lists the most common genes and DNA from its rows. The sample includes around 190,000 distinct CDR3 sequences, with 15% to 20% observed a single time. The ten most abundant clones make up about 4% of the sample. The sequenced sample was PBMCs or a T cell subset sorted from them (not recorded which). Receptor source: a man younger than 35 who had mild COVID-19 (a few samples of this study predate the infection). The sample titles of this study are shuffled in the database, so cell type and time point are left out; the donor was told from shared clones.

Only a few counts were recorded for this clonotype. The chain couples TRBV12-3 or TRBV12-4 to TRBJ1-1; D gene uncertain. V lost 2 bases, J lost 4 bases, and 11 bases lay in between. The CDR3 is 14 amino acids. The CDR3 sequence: CASSLSSSSTEAFF. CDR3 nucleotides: TGTGCCAGCAGTTTAAGTTCCTCTAGCACTGAAGCTTTCTTT.

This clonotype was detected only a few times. The CDR3 nucleotides read TGCGCCAGCAGCCGACAGGCTAGGGACGGTGAAAAACTGTTTTTT. Translated: CASSRQARDGEKLFF. The chain joins TRBV4-1 to TRBJ1-4; D may be TRBD1 (6 bases). Trimming removed 4 bases from V and 7 bases from J, with 16 bases in between. Germline loops: CDR1 MGHRA, CDR2 YSYEKL. This CDR3 region has 15 residues.

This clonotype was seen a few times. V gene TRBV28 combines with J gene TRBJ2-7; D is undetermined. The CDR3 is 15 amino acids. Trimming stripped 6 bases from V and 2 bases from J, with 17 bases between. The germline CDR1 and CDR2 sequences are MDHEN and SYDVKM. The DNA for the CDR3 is TGTGCCAGCAGCCCCCCAGGAGCTGGGCCCTACGAGCAGTACGTC. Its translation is CASSPPGAGPYEQYV.

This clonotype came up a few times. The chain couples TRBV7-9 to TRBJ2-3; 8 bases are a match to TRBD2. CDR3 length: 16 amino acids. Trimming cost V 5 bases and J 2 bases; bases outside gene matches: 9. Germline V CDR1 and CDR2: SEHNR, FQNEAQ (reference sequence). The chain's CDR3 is CASSPFTGGVTDTQYF. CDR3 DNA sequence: TGTGCCAGCAGCCCCTTTACCGGGGGGGTCACAGATACGCAGTATTTT. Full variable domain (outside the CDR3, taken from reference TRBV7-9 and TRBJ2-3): DTGVSQNPRHKITKRGQNVTFRCDPISEHNRLYWYRQTLGQGPEFLTYFQNEAQLEKSRLLSDRFSAERPKGSFSTLEIQRTEQGDSAMYLCASSPFTGGVTDTQYFGPGTRLTVL.

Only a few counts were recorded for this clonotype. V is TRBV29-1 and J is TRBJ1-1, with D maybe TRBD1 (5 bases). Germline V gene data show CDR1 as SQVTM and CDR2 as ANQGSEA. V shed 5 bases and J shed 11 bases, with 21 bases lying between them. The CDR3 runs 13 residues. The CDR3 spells CSVQPKANRRAFF. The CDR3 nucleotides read TGCAGCGTTCAACCCAAAGCGAACAGGAGGGCTTTCTTT.

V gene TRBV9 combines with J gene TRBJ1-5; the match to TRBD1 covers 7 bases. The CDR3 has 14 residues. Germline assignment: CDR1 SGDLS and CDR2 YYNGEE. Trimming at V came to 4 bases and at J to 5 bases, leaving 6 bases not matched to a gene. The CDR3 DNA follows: TGTGCCAGCAGCCGGGACAGTTTGGATCAGCCCCAGCATTTT. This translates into CASSRDSLDQPQHF.

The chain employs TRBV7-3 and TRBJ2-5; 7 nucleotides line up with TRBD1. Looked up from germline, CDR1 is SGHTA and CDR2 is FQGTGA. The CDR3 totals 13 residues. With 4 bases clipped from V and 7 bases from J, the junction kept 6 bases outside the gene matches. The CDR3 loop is CASSSTGSGTQYF. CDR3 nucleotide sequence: TGTGCCAGCAGCTCGACAGGGAGTGGGACCCAGTACTTC.

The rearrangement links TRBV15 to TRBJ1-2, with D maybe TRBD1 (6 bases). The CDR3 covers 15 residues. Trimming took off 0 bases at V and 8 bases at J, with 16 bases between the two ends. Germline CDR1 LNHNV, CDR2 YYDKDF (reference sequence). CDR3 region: CATSREWARGEGYTF. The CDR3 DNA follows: TGTGCCACCAGCAGAGAGTGGGCCAGGGGAGAGGGCTACACCTTC.

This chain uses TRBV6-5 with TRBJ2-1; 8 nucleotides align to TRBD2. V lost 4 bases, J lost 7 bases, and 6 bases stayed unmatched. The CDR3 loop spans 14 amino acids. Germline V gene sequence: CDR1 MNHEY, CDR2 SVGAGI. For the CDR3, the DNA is TGTGCCAGCAGTTGGACTAGCCTCGGAAATGAGCAGTTCTTC. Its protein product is CASSWTSLGNEQFF.

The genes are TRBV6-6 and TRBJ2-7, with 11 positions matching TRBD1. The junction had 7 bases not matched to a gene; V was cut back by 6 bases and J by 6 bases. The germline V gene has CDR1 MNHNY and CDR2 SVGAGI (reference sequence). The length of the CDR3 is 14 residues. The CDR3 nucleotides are TGTGCCAGCAGCCTCGGACAGGGGGCCACCGAGCAGTACTTC. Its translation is CASSLGQGATEQYF.

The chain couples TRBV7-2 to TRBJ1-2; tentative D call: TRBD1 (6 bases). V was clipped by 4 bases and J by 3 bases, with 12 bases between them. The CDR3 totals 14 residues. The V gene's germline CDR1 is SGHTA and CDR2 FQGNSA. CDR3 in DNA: TGTGCCAGCAGCTCGGGGGGGCTGTACTATGGCTACACCTTC. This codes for CASSSGGLYYGYTF.

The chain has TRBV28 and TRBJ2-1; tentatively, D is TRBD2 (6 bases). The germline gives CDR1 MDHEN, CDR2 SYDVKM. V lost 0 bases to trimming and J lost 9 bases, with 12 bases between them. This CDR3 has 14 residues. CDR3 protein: CASSLWTRRSEQFF. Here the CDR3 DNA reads TGTGCCAGCAGTTTATGGACTAGACGGAGTGAGCAGTTCTTC.

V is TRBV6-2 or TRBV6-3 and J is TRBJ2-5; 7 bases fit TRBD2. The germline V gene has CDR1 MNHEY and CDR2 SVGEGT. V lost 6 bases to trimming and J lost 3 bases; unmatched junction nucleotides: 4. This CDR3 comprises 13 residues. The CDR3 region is CASRELAKETQYF. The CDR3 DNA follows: TGTGCCAGCAGGGAACTAGCGAAAGAGACCCAGTACTTC.

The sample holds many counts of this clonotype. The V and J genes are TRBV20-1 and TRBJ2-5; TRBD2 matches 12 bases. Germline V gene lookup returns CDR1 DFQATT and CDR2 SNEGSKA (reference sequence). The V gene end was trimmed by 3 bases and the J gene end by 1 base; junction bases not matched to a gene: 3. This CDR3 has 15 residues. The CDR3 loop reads CSASPSGGAQETQYF. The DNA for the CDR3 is TGCAGTGCTAGTCCTAGCGGGGGGGCCCAAGAGACCCAGTACTTC.

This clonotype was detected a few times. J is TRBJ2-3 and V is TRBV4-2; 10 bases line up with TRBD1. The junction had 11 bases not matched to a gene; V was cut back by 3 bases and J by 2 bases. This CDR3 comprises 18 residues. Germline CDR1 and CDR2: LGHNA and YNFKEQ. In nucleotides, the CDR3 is TGTGCCAGCAGCCAGGAGATTTCGACAGGGGGCTACACAGATACGCAGTATTTT. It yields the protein CASSQEISTGGYTDTQYF.

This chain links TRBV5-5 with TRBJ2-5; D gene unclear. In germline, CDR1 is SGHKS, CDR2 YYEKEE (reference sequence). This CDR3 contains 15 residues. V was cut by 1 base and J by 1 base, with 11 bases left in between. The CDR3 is CASSLRAYFQETQYF. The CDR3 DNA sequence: TGTGCCAGCAGCTTGAGGGCGTACTTCCAAGAGACCCAGTACTTC.

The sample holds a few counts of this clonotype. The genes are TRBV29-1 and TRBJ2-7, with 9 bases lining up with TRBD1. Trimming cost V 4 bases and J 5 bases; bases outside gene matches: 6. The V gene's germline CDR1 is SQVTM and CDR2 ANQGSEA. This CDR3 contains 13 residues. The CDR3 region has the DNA TGCAGCGTTGGGAAACAGGGGGCTAACGAGCAGTACTTC. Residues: CSVGKQGANEQYF.

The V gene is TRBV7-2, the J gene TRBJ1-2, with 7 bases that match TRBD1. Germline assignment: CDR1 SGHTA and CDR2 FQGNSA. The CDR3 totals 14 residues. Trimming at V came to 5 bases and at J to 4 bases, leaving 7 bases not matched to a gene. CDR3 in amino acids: CASSDRGRGYGYTF. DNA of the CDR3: TGTGCCAGCAGCGATAGGGGGCGCGGCTATGGCTACACCTTC.

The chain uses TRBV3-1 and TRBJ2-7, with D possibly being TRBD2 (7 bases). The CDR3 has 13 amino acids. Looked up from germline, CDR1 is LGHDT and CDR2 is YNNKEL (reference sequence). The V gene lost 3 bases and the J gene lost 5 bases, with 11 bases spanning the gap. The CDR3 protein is CASSQGGPDEQYF. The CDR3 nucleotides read TGTGCCAGCAGCCAGGGGGGGCCCGACGAGCAGTACTTC.

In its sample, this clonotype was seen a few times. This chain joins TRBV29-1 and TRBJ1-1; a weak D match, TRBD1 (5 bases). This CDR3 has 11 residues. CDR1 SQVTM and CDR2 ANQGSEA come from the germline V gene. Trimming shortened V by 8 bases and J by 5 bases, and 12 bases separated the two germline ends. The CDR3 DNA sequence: TGCAGCCGGCAGGGAGGAACTGAAGCTTTCTTT. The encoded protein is CSRQGGTEAFF.

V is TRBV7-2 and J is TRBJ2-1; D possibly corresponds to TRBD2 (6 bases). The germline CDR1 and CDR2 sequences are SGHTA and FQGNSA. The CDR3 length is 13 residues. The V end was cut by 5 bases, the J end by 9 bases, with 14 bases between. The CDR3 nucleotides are TGTGCCAGCAGCGCCTCTAGCGTTGGTGAGCAGTTCTTC. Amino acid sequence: CASSASSVGEQFF.

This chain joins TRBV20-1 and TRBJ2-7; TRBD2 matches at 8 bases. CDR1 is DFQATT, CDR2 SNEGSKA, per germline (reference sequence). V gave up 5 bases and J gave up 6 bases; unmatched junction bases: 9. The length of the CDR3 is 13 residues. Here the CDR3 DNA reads TGCAGTGCTTCCGGGACTAGGGTGCGCGAGCAGTACTTC. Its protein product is CSASGTRVREQYF.

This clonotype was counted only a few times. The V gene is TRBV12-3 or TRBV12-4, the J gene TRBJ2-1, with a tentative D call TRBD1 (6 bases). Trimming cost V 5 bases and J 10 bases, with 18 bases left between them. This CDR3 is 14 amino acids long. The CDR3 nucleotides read TGTGCCAGCAGTCCCCGGGCAGGGGTTGGAGAGCAGTTCTTC. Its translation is CASSPRAGVGEQFF.

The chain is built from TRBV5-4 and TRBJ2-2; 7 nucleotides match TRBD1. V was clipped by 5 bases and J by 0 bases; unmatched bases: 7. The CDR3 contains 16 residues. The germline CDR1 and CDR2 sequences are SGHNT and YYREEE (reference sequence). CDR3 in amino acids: CASRIGQASNTGELFF. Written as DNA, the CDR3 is TGTGCCAGCAGAATCGGACAGGCCTCGAACACCGGGGAGCTGTTTTTT.

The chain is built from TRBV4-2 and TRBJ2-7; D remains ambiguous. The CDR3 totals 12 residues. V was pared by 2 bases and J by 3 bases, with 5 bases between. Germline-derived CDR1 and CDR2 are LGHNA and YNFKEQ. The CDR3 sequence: CASSQPSYEQYF. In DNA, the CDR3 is TGTGCCAGCAGCCAACCCAGCTACGAGCAGTACTTC.

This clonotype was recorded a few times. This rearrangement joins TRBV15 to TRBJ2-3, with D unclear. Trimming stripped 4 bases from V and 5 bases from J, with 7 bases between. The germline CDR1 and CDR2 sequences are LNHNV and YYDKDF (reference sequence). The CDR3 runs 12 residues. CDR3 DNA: TGTGCCACCAGCACTTTCAGAGATACGCAGTATTTT. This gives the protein CATSTFRDTQYF.

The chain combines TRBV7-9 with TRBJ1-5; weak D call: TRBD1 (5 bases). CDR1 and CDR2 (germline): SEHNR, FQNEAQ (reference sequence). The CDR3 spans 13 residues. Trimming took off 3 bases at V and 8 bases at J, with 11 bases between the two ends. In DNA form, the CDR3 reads TGTGCCAGCAGCTTCGGGGGTTTGGAGCCCCAGCATTTT. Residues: CASSFGGLEPQHF.

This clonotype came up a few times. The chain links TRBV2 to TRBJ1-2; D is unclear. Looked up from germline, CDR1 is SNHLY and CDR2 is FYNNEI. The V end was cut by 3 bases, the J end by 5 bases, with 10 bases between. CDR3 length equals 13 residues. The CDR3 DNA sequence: TGTGCCAGCAGTGAGCGGAGGGAATATGGCTACACCTTC. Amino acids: CASSERREYGYTF.

The CDR3 loop reads CATSRANLGAFF. The CDR3 nucleotides read TGTGCCACCAGCAGGGCTAATCTAGGAGCTTTCTTT. The genes are TRBV15 and TRBJ1-1; D unresolved. From germline, CDR1 is LNHNV and CDR2 YYDKDF (reference sequence). This CDR3 is built from 12 residues. Trimming stripped 3 bases from V and 10 bases from J, with 12 bases between.

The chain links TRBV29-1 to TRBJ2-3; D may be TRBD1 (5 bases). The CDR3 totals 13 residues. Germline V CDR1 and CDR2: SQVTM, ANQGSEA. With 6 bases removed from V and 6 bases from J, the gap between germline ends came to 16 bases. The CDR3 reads CSVTDRARDTQYF. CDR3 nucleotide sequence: TGCAGCGTGACAGACCGGGCCCGGGATACGCAGTATTTT.

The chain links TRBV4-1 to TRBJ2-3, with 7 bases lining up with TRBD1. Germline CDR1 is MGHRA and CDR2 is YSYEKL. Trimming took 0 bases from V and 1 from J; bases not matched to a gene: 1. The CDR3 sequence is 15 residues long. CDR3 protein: CASSQDDRGTDTQYF. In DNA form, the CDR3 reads TGCGCCAGCAGCCAAGATGACAGGGGCACAGATACGCAGTATTTT.

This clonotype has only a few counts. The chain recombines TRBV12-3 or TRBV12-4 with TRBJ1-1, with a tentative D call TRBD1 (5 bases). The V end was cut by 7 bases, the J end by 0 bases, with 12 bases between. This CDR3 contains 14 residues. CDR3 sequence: CASNHRRMNTEAFF. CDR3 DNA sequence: TGTGCCAGCAACCACAGGAGAATGAACACTGAAGCTTTCTTT.